This T cell receptor (beta chain) was recorded in a study of blood T cells in healthy people across ages. Primers used in a second PCR of roughly 6 to 11 cycles were a sample-barcoded 5' primer and a J-beta primer mix. MiXCR, run by TCRdb on the 5' RACE reads, gives a single entry per CDR3 protein. The sample includes some 370,000 distinct CDR3 sequences, approximately 52% of them seen just once. Germline CDR1 and CDR2: SGHTA and FQGNSA. This CDR3 contains 14 residues. Trimming cost V 6 bases and J 6 bases; bases outside gene matches: 7. On this clonotype: Its specificity is not known.

Whole-study results and caveats: Long-lived donors exceeded aged donors in naive CD4+ cells and diversity.

V gene TRBV7-2 combines with J gene TRBJ2-7, with 11 bases that match TRBD2. Sequenced sample: blood. This sequence was found in a man aged 55-75 years in good health. CDR3 loop: CASSKTSGTGEQYF. The CDR3 nucleotides read TGTGCCAGCAGTAAGACTAGCGGGACTGGCGAGCAGTACTTC.